Presented here are 6 T cell receptor beta chains from one specimen sequenced in a study of shared T cell receptors in the human thymus. TCRdb keeps only in-frame clones here, not all; method: immunoSEQ multiplex PCR. The sample consists of 720,000 or so clones, 70% to 90% of them appearing once. The same sample was also used in a study of human thymus T cells.

Material: thymocytes. The receptors stem from a girl under three years old with a congenital heart defect.

This chain links TRBV6-5 with TRBJ2-5; 7 positions agree with TRBD1. The CDR3 totals 13 residues. V lost 5 bases and J lost 5; bases outside the gene matches: 5. The germline V gene encodes CDR1 MNHEY and CDR2 SVGAGI. CDR3 coding DNA: TGTGCCAGCAGTGTAGGGGGCCCGGAGACCCAGTACTTC. Encoded protein: CASSVGGPETQYF.

V is TRBV5-1 and J is TRBJ1-3, with 10 bases lining up with TRBD1. Unmatched junction bases numbered 5, after V lost 4 bases and J lost 1 base. The CDR3 has 16 residues. Germline V gene lookup returns CDR1 SGHRS and CDR2 YFSETQ. In nucleotides, the CDR3 is TGCGCCAGCAGCAAGGACAGGGGGGTATCTGGAAACACCATATATTTT. Translation: CASSKDRGVSGNTIYF.

The chain uses TRBV7-8 and TRBJ1-2; D gene uncertain. V was shortened by 3 bases and J by 4 bases, with 18 bases between the two germline ends. Germline V gene data show CDR1 as SGHVS and CDR2 as FQNEAQ. The CDR3 contains 16 residues. The CDR3 protein is CASSLGGRTTPYGYTF. As DNA, the CDR3 is TGTGCCAGCAGCTTGGGTGGACGGACTACTCCCTATGGCTACACCTTC.

This sequence joins TRBV27 and TRBJ1-6; 9 bases map to TRBD1. The CDR3 totals 15 residues. Germline V lookup: CDR1 MNHEY, CDR2 SMNVEV (reference sequence). The junction had 7 bases not matched to a gene; V was cut back by 5 bases and J by 8 bases. CDR3 in amino acids: CASSVNRGPDSPLHF. The CDR3 DNA is TGTGCCAGCAGTGTAAACAGGGGGCCCGATTCACCCCTCCACTTT.

The chain recombines TRBV4-3 with TRBJ2-5, with a weak D call TRBD2 (6 bases). CDR1 and CDR2 (germline): LGHNA, YSLEER. The V gene lost 0 bases and the J gene lost 5 bases, with 16 bases spanning the gap. The CDR3 runs 16 residues. The CDR3 DNA sequence: TGCGCCAGCAGCCAAGATCGGGGTCTAGCGAGTGAGACCCAGTACTTC. As protein: CASSQDRGLASETQYF.

As concerns this clone: The CDR3 ends on some other residue instead of the conserved phenylalanine or tryptophan, so this is likely a read error. The DNA is left out, because the CDR3 cannot be placed on it with certainty; the CDR3 is given as TCRdb lists it. This chain links TRBV7-4 with TRBJ1-3. CDR1 and CDR2 from the germline V gene are SGHVT and SQSDAQ. The CDR3 comprises 11 residues, both ends counted. The CDR3 sequence: CASSVEGTLGV.